A single TCR beta chain is shown here with its context. This sample was taken from a study of blood T cell repertoires in COVID-19. Data came from immunoSEQ multiplex PCR; TCRdb stores just in-frame clones and leaves some out. The sample includes about 53,000 clones, 80% to 90% of them seen just once. This CDR3 spans 15 amino acids. The sequence was obtained from a man aged 50-59 years with acute or convalescent COVID-19. The sequenced sample consisted of peripheral blood. The J gene is TRBJ2-1, the V gene TRBV21-1; whether TRBD2, the table's D call, matches the DNA was not checked. TRBV21-1 is a pseudogene segment. The CDR3 region has the DNA TGTGCCAGCTTCTATAGCGGGGCGCCCGACAATGAGCAGTTCTTC. The encoded protein is CASFYSGAPDNEQFF.